The entry below describes one TCR beta chain. These data originate in a study of T cell changes during pregnancy in multiple sclerosis. Generated by immunoSEQ multiplex PCR, the TCRdb table keeps only in-frame clones and is missing some. The sample comprises about 30,000 clones, about 93% of which are singletons, and around 0.44% rests with the top ten. Trimming stripped 0 bases from V and 2 bases from J, with 13 bases between. Germline-derived CDR1 and CDR2 are MNHEY and SVGAGI. The CDR3 covers 16 residues. This receptor was identified in a female donor with multiple sclerosis, enrolled in a pregnancy study. The chain carries TRBV6-5 and TRBJ1-1, with D hard to call. This specimen was CD4+ T cells from peripheral blood mononuclear cells, taken after pregnancy. CDR3 nucleotides: TGTGCCAGCAGTTACTCTCGTGGTCTCTACAACACTGAAGCTTTCTTT. As protein: CASSYSRGLYNTEAFF.